This T cell receptor (beta chain) came from a study of cytomegalovirus exposure and HLA in healthy donors. The germline V gene has CDR1 SGHNT and CDR2 YYREEE (reference sequence). This CDR3 comprises 15 residues. Trimming removed 4 bases from V and 4 bases from J; junction bases left unmatched: 8. Vbeta (60) and Jbeta (13) primers were used in the PCR. The assay was immunoSEQ multiplex PCR, and TCRdb's table has in-frame clones only and misses some. The sample yields over 50,000 clones, about 80% seen once. Sequencing was done on a sample of PBMCs. This receptor was taken from a man in his forties in good health and CMV-seronegative. The rearrangement joins TRBV5-4 to TRBJ2-1; 7 bases map to TRBD1. The CDR3 protein is CASSPRQGRYNEQFF. The CDR3 region has the DNA TGTGCCAGCAGCCCCAGACAGGGTCGGTACAATGAGCAGTTCTTC. The whole variable domain, remainder taken from reference TRBV5-4 and TRBJ2-1, is ETGVTQSPTHLIKTRGQQVTLRCSSQSGHNTVSWYQQALGQGPQFIFQYYREEENGRGNFPPRFSGLQFPNYSSELNVNALELDDSALYLCASSPRQGRYNEQFFGPGTRLTVL.